The next 15 T cell receptor beta chains were all read from a single sample in a study of shared clonotypes between healthy human individuals. Assay used: immunoSEQ multiplex PCR; TCRdb lists only in-frame clones, some missing. Altogether 2 million to 3 million clones are present, approximately 94% being singletons, with the ten largest covering roughly 0.39%. Sequenced input: naive CD4+ T cells from PBMCs. Noted subset: CD45RA+ positively selected. The source of these receptors is a man between 18 and 29 years old in good health. Some clones in this sample may be carry-over from other donors' samples.

The V and J genes are TRBV29-1 and TRBJ2-2, with D possibly TRBD1 on 5 matching bases. CDR1 is SQVTM, CDR2 ANQGSEA, per germline. Trimming pared 3 bases from V and 7 bases from J, leaving 18 bases between. CDR3 size: 15 residues. CDR3 sequence (DNA): TGCAGCGTTGAGGCCCCGGGCAGGGTGGTCGGGGAGCTGTTTTTT. Residues: CSVEAPGRVVGELFF.

V and J are TRBV2 and TRBJ1-5, with 10 bases identical to TRBD1. CDR1 is SNHLY and CDR2 is FYNNEI in the germline V gene. CDR3 length: 14 amino acids. V shed 6 bases, J shed 5 bases, and the junction held 4 bases outside the gene matches. CDR3 coding DNA: TGTGCCAGCAGCGGGACAGGGGTTCATCAGCCCCAGCATTTT. Protein: CASSGTGVHQPQHF.

This clone was counted between two and nine times. The chain is built from TRBV5-8 and TRBJ2-4; 11 positions match TRBD1. Germline assignment: CDR1 SGHTS and CDR2 YDEGEE. Trimming took 3 bases from V and 7 from J; bases not matched to a gene: 3. The CDR3 extends over 14 amino acids. CDR3: CASSSRTGGNIQYF. CDR3 bases: TGTGCCAGCAGCTCGCGGACAGGGGGCAACATTCAGTACTTC.

The rearrangement joins TRBV5-6 to TRBJ1-6; TRBD1 matches 9 bases. This CDR3 spans 15 amino acids. Trimming at V came to 1 base and at J to 7 bases, leaving 3 bases not matched to a gene. CDR1 is SGHDT, CDR2 YYEEEE, per germline. The CDR3 spells CASSLYGQGNSPLHF. DNA for the CDR3: TGTGCCAGCAGCTTGTACGGACAGGGGAATTCACCCCTCCACTTT.

This rearrangement joins TRBV28 to TRBJ2-1, with D tentatively TRBD2 (6 bases). V was shortened by 1 base and J by 7 bases, with 11 bases between the two germline ends. Per germline, CDR1 MDHEN and CDR2 SYDVKM. CDR3 length: 14 amino acids. In nucleotides, the CDR3 is TGTGCCAGCAGTTTATCCGCGGGGCTAAATGAGCAGTTCTTC. This encodes CASSLSAGLNEQFF.

This clone is a singleton in its sample. CDR3 nucleotide sequence: TGTGCCAGCAGCCCTAAACAGCGACCCTACGAGCAGTACTTC. It is translated as CASSPKQRPYEQYF. The rearrangement joins TRBV7-2 to TRBJ2-7; no clear D gene. Trimming shortened V by 5 bases and J by 2 bases, and 13 bases separated the two germline ends. The CDR3 is 14 amino acids. In germline, CDR1 is SGHTA, CDR2 FQGNSA.

The chain has TRBV6-5 and TRBJ1-2, with unresolved D. The CDR3 spans 10 residues. Per germline, CDR1 MNHEY and CDR2 SVGAGI. The V gene lost 8 bases and the J gene lost 8 bases, with 9 bases spanning the gap. This chain's CDR3 is CASSSRGYTF. Written as DNA, the CDR3 is TGTGCCAGCTCCTCCCGGGGCTACACCTTC.

V and J are TRBV6-6 and TRBJ1-3, with D perhaps TRBD1 (6 bases). Germline CDR1 MNHNY, CDR2 SVGAGI (reference sequence). CDR3 length: 16 residues. V lost 5 bases, J lost 2 bases, and 16 bases lay in between. CDR3 region: CASSKGEVLPGNTIYF. The CDR3 DNA follows: TGTGCCAGCAGTAAGGGGGAGGTATTGCCTGGAAACACCATATATTTT.

A single count supports this clone. The chain recombines TRBV5-1 with TRBJ1-4; 10 bases map to TRBD1. With 4 bases clipped from V and 7 bases from J, the junction kept 10 bases outside the gene matches. The CDR3 sequence is 16 residues long. Germline V gives CDR1 SGHRS, CDR2 YFSETQ. The CDR3 spells CASSVGQGILIEKLFF. The CDR3 region has the DNA TGCGCCAGCAGCGTGGGACAGGGGATTTTAATTGAAAAACTGTTTTTT.

V and J are TRBV29-1 and TRBJ2-2; 7 bases map to TRBD1. Trimming removed 4 bases from V and 8 bases from J; junction bases left unmatched: 16. The CDR3 length is 16 residues. CDR1 is SQVTM and CDR2 is ANQGSEA in the germline V gene. The CDR3 DNA reads as TGCAGCGTTGTGGGGGTGGGGAGACAGGGAACAGGGGAGCTGTTTTTT. It specifies CSVVGVGRQGTGELFF.

The chain carries TRBV28 and TRBJ1-2, with D maybe TRBD1 (5 bases). The V end lost 3 bases, the J end lost 8 bases, and 16 bases lay between the germline ends. The CDR3 is 14 amino acids. Germline loops: CDR1 MDHEN, CDR2 SYDVKM. The CDR3 region has the DNA TGTGCCAGCAGTTTGAGGGGCCTCTTTGAGGGCTACACCTTC. Amino acids: CASSLRGLFEGYTF.

The rearrangement uses TRBV10-3 and TRBJ2-1; TRBD1 matches at 8 bases. V dropped 6 bases and J dropped 5; count of bases not matched to a gene: 3. The CDR3 length is 13 residues. The germline CDR1 and CDR2 sequences are ENHRY and SYGVKD. CDR3 DNA sequence: TGTGCCATCAGACCGGGACAGGACAATGAGCAGTTCTTC. Translation gives CAIRPGQDNEQFF.

The chain has TRBV18 and TRBJ2-1, with D perhaps matching TRBD1 or TRBD2 (6 bases each). V lost 3 bases to trimming and J lost 3 bases, with 15 bases between them. Germline CDR1 is KGHSH and CDR2 is LQKENI. The length of the CDR3 is 16 residues. The CDR3 region has the DNA TGTGCCAGCTCACCGTCGAACGGGGGCCTCTACAATGAGCAGTTCTTC. Its protein is CASSPSNGGLYNEQFF.

This clone was counted once. This chain connects TRBV6-1 to TRBJ2-1, with 12 bases fitting TRBD2. This CDR3 is built from 16 residues. V shed 4 bases and J 2 bases; nucleotides not matched to a gene: 3. Germline assignment: CDR1 MNHNS and CDR2 SASEGT. Written as DNA, the CDR3 is TGTGCCAGCAGTGCACCTAGCGGGAGGGCCTACAATGAGCAGTTCTTC. Protein sequence: CASSAPSGRAYNEQFF.

This rearrangement joins TRBV5-1 to TRBJ2-5; D gene ambiguous. Germline CDR1 reads SGHRS; CDR2 reads YFSETQ. Trimming took off 6 bases at V and 1 base at J, with 10 bases between the two ends. The CDR3 totals 13 residues. CDR3 region: CASMSNGQETQYF. CDR3 coding DNA: TGCGCCAGCATGTCTAACGGCCAAGAGACCCAGTACTTC.